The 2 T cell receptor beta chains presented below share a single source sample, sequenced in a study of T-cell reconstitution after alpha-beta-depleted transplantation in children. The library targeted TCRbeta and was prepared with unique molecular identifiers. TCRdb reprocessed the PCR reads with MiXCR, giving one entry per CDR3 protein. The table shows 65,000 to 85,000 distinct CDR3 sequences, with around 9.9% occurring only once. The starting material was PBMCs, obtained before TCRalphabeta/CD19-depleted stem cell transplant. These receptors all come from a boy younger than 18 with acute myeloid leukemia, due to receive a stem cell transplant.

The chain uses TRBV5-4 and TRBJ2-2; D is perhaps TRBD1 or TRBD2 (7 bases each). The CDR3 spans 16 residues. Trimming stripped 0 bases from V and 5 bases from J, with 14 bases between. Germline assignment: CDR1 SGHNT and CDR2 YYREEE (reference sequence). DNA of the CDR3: TGTGCCAGCAGCTTGGCCTCGGGGGGACAGACCGGGGAGCTGTTTTTT. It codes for CASSLASGGQTGELFF.

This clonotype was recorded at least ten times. The CDR3 sequence: CASRNLPSGFPHNEQFF. The CDR3 coding sequence is TGTGCCAGCAGGAATCTCCCCTCAGGGTTCCCCCACAATGAGCAGTTCTTC. The chain links TRBV7-2 to TRBJ2-1; TRBD1 is a possible D gene (5 bases). The ends were cut back, 6 bases at V and 5 bases at J, with 23 bases in the middle. The length of the CDR3 is 17 residues. From germline, CDR1 is SGHTA and CDR2 FQGNSA.